This TCR beta chain was sequenced during a study of cytomegalovirus exposure and HLA in healthy donors. This CDR3 region has 14 residues. The germline V gene encodes CDR1 SGHKS and CDR2 YYEKEE (reference sequence). V was cut by 0 bases and J by 3 bases, with 10 bases left in between. It was the roughly 130-subject validation cohort, separate from the approximately 700-subject first cohort, to which the donors belonged. Produced via immunoSEQ multiplex PCR; TCRdb's table is partial and in-frame only. The data hold some 110,000 clones, with 86% observed a single time. The chain joins TRBV5-5 to TRBJ2-7, with a possible D match to TRBD1 (6 bases). The source material was PBMCs. This clonotype originated in a woman aged 18-30 years in good health and CMV-seropositive. The CDR3 loop reads CASSLASDSYEQYF. Here the CDR3 DNA reads TGTGCCAGCAGCTTGGCGTCGGACAGCTACGAGCAGTACTTC.